This record looks at one TCR beta chain sequence and its context. This entry belongs to a study of cytomegalovirus exposure and HLA in healthy donors. Both 60 Vbeta primers and 13 Jbeta primers went into the PCR. Profiling relied on immunoSEQ multiplex PCR, and the TCRdb table lists in-frame clones only, not all of them. The data show about 85,000 clones, approximately 80% seen once. The CDR3 has 15 residues. Germline-derived CDR1 and CDR2 are MGHRA and YSYEKL. Trimming shortened V by 4 bases and J by 0 bases, and 10 bases separated the two germline ends. The chain employs TRBV4-1 and TRBJ2-1; D remains ambiguous. The TCR was taken from a woman aged 50 to 60 in good health and CMV-seropositive. Sequenced material: PBMCs. The DNA of the CDR3 is TGCGCCAGCAGCCCTTGGGCCGGCTCCTACAATGAGCAGTTCTTC. Amino acid sequence: CASSPWAGSYNEQFF.